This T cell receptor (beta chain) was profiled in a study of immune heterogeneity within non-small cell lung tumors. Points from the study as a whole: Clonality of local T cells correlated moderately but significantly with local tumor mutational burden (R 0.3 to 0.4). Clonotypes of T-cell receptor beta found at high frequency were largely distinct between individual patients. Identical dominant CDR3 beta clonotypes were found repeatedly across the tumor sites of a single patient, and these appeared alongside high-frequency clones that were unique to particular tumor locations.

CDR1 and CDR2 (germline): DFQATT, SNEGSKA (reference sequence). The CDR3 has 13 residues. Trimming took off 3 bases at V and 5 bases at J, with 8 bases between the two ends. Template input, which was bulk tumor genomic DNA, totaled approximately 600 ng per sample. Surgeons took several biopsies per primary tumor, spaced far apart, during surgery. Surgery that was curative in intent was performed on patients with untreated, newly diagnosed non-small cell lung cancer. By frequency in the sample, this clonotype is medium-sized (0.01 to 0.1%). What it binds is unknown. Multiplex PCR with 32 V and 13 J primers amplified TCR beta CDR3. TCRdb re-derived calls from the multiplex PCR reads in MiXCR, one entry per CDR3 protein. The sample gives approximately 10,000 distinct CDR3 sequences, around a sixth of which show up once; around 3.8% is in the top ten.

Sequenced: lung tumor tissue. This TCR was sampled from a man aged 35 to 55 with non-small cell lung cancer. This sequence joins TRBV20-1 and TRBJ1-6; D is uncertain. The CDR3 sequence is CSAREGNNSPLHF. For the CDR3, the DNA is TGCAGTGCTAGGGAGGGTAATAATTCACCCCTCCACTTT.